Listed below are T cell receptor beta chains from one sample, sequenced in a study of T cells in Graves' hyperthyroidism and ophthalmopathy. TCRdb itself ran the multiplex PCR reads through MiXCR, one entry per CDR3 protein. This sample has around 360,000 distinct CDR3 sequences, with roughly 15% found just once. Material: blood. Receptors originate from a woman aged 60 to 75 with Graves' ophthalmopathy. Each CDR3 is given with its conserved first and last residue. A D gene is named only where the DNA matches it firmly. The size field is filled for only some rows; it gives once, few, many or a size class.

j_call,v_call,clone_size,d_call,cdr3_nt,cdr3_aa
TRBJ2-1,TRBV6-1,many,TRBD1,TGTGCCAGCAGGTCACAGGGGCTACCTTACAATGAGCAGTTCTTC,CASRSQGLPYNEQFF
TRBJ2-1,TRBV4-1,.,TRBD2,TGCGCCAGCAGCCAAGATACTAGCGGGAGATACAATGAGCAGTTCTTC,CASSQDTSGRYNEQFF
TRBJ2-7,TRBV5-1,.,TRBD1,TGCGCCAGCAGCTGGGGGGACAGGGAATTCGGGCAGTACTTC,CASSWGDREFGQYF
TRBJ2-2,TRBV7-2,.,.,TGTGCCAGCAGCTTACGACTACCCCAGAACACCGGGGAGCTGTTTTTT,CASSLRLPQNTGELFF
TRBJ2-7,TRBV15,.,.,TGTGCCACCAGCATCCGACTGGAAACCTACGAGCAGTACTTC,CATSIRLETYEQYF
TRBJ2-7,TRBV5-5,many,.,TGTGCCAGCAGCTACCCGGGCCCCCTCTACGAGCAGTACTTC,CASSYPGPLYEQYF
TRBJ2-7,TRBV27,many,TRBD1,TGTGCCAGCAGTCCGACAGACAGGGGACCCTCCTACGAGCAGTACTTC,CASSPTDRGPSYEQYF
TRBJ2-3,TRBV20-1,many,TRBD2,TGCAGTGCTAGACTAGCGGGCCCGAAAACAGATACGCAGTATTTT,CSARLAGPKTDTQYF
TRBJ2-1,TRBV6-2/TRBV6-3,many,.,TGTGCCAGCAGTTACACCCGTTTGATGGGGTACAATGAGCAGTTCTTC,CASSYTRLMGYNEQFF
TRBJ2-3,TRBV5-8,.,.,TGTGCCAGCAGTAGAAGCCCTTTCCACACAGATACGCAGTATTTT,CASSRSPFHTDTQYF
TRBJ2-7,TRBV7-9,many,.,TGTGCCAGCAGCTTAGCGGGTAACAGGGACGCCGAGCAGTACTTC,CASSLAGNRDAEQYF
TRBJ2-1,TRBV27,many,TRBD1,TGTGCCAGCAGTTCCGGGACAGAATACAATGAGCAGTTCTTC,CASSSGTEYNEQFF
TRBJ2-7,TRBV7-2,many,.,TGTGCCAGCAGCTTAGACGGGCTCACCTACGAGCAGTACTTC,CASSLDGLTYEQYF
TRBJ1-6,TRBV5-1,.,.,TGCGCCAGCAGCTCGGGCAGACAGGCGCATTCACCCCTCCACTTT,CASSSGRQAHSPLHF
TRBJ2-7,TRBV2,many,.,TGTGCCAGCCCTAGCGTCCCCGTCTACGAGCAGTACTTC,CASPSVPVYEQYF
TRBJ2-4,TRBV11-3,few,.,TGTGCCAGCAGCTTTGGTACAGCTGACATTCAGTACTTC,CASSFGTADIQYF
TRBJ1-3,TRBV4-1,.,TRBD1,TGCGCCAGCAGCCAAGGTTGGGCAGGGGGGCTTGGAAACACCATATATTTT,CASSQGWAGGLGNTIYF
TRBJ2-3,TRBV12-3/TRBV12-4,many,TRBD2,TGTGCCAGCCTCCCCTCAACTAGCGGGAGGTCAGATACGCAGTATTTT,CASLPSTSGRSDTQYF
TRBJ2-1,TRBV6-1,many,.,TGTGCCAGCAGTGAGAGGGAGGCCTACAATGAGCAGTTCTTC,CASSEREAYNEQFF
TRBJ1-6,TRBV6-5,.,.,TGTGCCAGCAGTTTACAAGATTGGAGTAGCTCCTATAATTCACCCCTCCACTTT,CASSLQDWSSSYNSPLHF
TRBJ2-7,TRBV20-1,.,TRBD2,TGCAGTGCTATAGCCGGGACTAGCGACTACGAGCAGTACTTC,CSAIAGTSDYEQYF
TRBJ2-7,TRBV10-1,.,.,TGCGCCAGCAGTGGAAGGCCGGGCGCTAATGGCGAGCAGTACTTC,CASSGRPGANGEQYF